Listed below are T cell receptor beta chains from one sample, sequenced in a study of blood T cell repertoires in COVID-19. TCRdb keeps only in-frame clones here, not all; method: immunoSEQ multiplex PCR. The sample includes some 150,000 clones, approximately 85% seen only once; the top ten take 7.5% to 8%. The sequenced material came from peripheral blood. The receptors derive from a man aged 40-49 years who had recovered from COVID-19. The CDR3 runs from the conserved cysteine through the conserved F or W. Fields, in order: CDR3 protein, CDR3 DNA, V gene, D gene, J gene, clone size. A D gene is named only where the DNA matches it firmly. The listing skips clone size in some rows; elsewhere it reads once, few, many or a size class.

CDR3aa: CASGLPSGVTKNIQYF
CDR3nt: TGTGCTAGTGGTTTGCCGTCAGGGGTGACCAAAAACATTCAGTACTTC
v_gene: TRBV12-5
d_gene: NA
j_gene: TRBJ2-4
abundance: NA

CDR3aa: CASSTRGGLHQETQYF
CDR3nt: TGTGCCAGCAGCACGCGGGGGGGGCTACACCAGGAGACCCAGTACTTC
v_gene: TRBV13
d_gene: TRBD2
j_gene: TRBJ2-5
abundance: once

CDR3aa: CASSHRDSRNSPLHF
CDR3nt: TGTGCCAGCAGCCACCGGGACAGCCGTAATTCACCCCTCCACTTT
v_gene: TRBV11-3
d_gene: TRBD1
j_gene: TRBJ1-6
abundance: NA

CDR3aa: CASSLATSGGSTDTQYF
CDR3nt: TGTGCCAGCAGCTTGGCTACTAGCGGGGGTTCGACAGATACGCAGTATTTT
v_gene: TRBV5-4
d_gene: TRBD2
j_gene: TRBJ2-3
abundance: NA

CDR3aa: CAISDGQGVVNTEAFF
CDR3nt: TGTGCCATCAGTGATGGACAGGGTGTCGTGAACACTGAAGCTTTCTTT
v_gene: TRBV10-3
d_gene: TRBD1
j_gene: TRBJ1-1
abundance: NA

CDR3aa: CASSVAGLGEQYF
CDR3nt: TGTGCCAGCAGCGTAGCAGGGTTAGGCGAGCAGTACTTC
v_gene: TRBV9
d_gene: NA
j_gene: TRBJ2-7
abundance: NA

CDR3aa: CASSVGQWNEQFF
CDR3nt: TGTGCCAGCAGCGTAGGTCAGTGGAATGAGCAGTTCTTC
v_gene: TRBV9
d_gene: NA
j_gene: TRBJ2-1
abundance: NA

CDR3aa: CASSLGADSTYEQYF
CDR3nt: TGCGCCAGCAGCTTGGGCGCTGACAGTACCTACGAGCAGTACTTC
v_gene: TRBV5-1
d_gene: NA
j_gene: TRBJ2-7
abundance: NA

CDR3aa: CASSVTGNSNQPQHF
CDR3nt: TGTGCCAGCAGCGTGACAGGGAATAGCAATCAGCCCCAGCATTTT
v_gene: TRBV7-2
d_gene: TRBD1
j_gene: TRBJ1-5
abundance: NA

CDR3aa: CAWTTGLVRGYTF
CDR3nt: TGTGCCTGGACGACAGGATTAGTGCGCGGCTACACCTTC
v_gene: TRBV30
d_gene: NA
j_gene: TRBJ1-2
abundance: NA

CDR3aa: CASSEGRSSPLHF
CDR3nt: TGTGCCAGCAGTGAAGGGCGGAGTTCACCCCTCCACTTT
v_gene: TRBV6-1
d_gene: NA
j_gene: TRBJ1-6
abundance: NA

CDR3aa: CSAGQDYGYTF
CDR3nt: TGCAGTGCTGGCCAGGACTATGGCTACACCTTC
v_gene: TRBV20-1
d_gene: NA
j_gene: TRBJ1-2
abundance: NA

CDR3aa: CASSTGTGEYEQYF
CDR3nt: TGTGCCAGCAGCACCGGGACGGGGGAGTACGAGCAGTACTTC
v_gene: TRBV11-2
d_gene: NA
j_gene: TRBJ2-7
abundance: NA

CDR3aa: CASSYSTANEKLFF
CDR3nt: TGTGCCAGCAGTTACAGCACAGCAAATGAAAAACTGTTTTTT
v_gene: TRBV6-6
d_gene: NA
j_gene: TRBJ1-4
abundance: NA

CDR3aa: CASSLFPGQGAYGYTF
CDR3nt: TGCGCCAGCAGCCTCTTCCCGGGACAGGGGGCATATGGCTACACCTTC
v_gene: TRBV4-3
d_gene: TRBD1
j_gene: TRBJ1-2
abundance: few

CDR3aa: CASSQDWGGNTEAFF
CDR3nt: TGCGCCAGCAGCCAAGATTGGGGCGGGAACACTGAAGCTTTCTTT
v_gene: TRBV4-1
d_gene: NA
j_gene: TRBJ1-1
abundance: few